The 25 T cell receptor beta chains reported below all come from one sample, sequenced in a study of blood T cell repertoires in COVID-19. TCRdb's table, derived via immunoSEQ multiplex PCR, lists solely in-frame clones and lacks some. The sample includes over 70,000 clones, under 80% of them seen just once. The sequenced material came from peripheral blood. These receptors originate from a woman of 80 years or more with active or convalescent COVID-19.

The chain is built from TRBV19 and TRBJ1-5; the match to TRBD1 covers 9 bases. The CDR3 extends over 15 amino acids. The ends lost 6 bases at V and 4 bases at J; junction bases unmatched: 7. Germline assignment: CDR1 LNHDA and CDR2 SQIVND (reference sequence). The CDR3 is CASRNPTGGNQPQHF. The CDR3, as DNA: TGTGCCAGTAGGAACCCGACAGGGGGGAATCAGCCCCAGCATTTT.

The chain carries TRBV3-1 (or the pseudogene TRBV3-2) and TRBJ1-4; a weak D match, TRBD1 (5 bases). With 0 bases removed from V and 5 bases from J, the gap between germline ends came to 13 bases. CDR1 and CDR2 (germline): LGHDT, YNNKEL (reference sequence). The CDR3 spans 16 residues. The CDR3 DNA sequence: TGTGCCAGCAGCCAAGATTGGGCAGGGCGGAATGAAAAACTGTTTTTT. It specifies CASSQDWAGRNEKLFF.

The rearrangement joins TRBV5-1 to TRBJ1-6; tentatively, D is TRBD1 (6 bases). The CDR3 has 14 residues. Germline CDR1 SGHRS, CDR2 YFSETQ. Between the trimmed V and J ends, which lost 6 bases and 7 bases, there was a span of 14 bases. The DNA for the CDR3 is TGCGCCAGCATGGGAGGGGGGTTGAATTCACCCCTCCACTTT. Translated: CASMGGGLNSPLHF.

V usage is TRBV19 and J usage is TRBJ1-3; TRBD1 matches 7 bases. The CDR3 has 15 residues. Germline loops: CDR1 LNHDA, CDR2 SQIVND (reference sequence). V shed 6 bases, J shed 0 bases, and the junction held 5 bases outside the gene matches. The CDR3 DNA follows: TGTGCCAGTAGACCGGGACAGAGCTCTGGAAACACCATATATTTT. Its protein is CASRPGQSSGNTIYF.

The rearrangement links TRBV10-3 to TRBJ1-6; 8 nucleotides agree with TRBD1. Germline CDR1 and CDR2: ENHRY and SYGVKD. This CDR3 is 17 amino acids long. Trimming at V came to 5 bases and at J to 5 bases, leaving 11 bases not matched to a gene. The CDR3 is CAISPYRTGIDNSPLHF. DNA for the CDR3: TGTGCCATCAGTCCGTACCGGACAGGGATAGATAATTCACCCCTCCACTTT.

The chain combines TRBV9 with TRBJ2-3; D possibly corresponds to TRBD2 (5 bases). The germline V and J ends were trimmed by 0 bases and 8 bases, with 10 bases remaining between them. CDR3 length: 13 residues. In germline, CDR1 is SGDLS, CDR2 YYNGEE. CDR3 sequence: CASSVDFAGTQYF. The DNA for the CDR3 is TGTGCCAGCAGCGTAGACTTCGCGGGTACGCAGTATTTT.

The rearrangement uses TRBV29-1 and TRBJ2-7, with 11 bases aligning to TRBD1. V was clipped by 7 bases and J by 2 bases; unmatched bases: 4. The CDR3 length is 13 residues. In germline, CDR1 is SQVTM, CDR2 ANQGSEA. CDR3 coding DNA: TGCAGCGCAGGGGGACAGGGGGCCTACGAGCAGTACTTC. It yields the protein CSAGGQGAYEQYF.

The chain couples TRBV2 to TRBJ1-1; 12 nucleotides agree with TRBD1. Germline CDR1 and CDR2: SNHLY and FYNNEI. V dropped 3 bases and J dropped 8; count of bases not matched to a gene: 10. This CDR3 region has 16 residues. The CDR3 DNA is TGTGCCAGCAGTGAGGTGTTCGGGACAGGGGGCCTCGAAGCTTTCTTT. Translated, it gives CASSEVFGTGGLEAFF.

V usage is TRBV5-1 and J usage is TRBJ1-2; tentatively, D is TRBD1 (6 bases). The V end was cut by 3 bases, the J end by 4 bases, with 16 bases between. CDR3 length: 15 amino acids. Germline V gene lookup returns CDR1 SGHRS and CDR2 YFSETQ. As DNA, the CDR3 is TGCGCCAGCAGCTCAGACACAGGGTTAGGCTATGGCTACACCTTC. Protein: CASSSDTGLGYGYTF.

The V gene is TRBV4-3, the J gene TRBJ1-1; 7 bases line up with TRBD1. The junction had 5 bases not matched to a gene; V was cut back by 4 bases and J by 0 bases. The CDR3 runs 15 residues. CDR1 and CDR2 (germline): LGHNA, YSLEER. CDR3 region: CASSRGTAMNTEAFF. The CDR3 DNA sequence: TGCGCCAGCAGCCGAGGGACAGCTATGAACACTGAAGCTTTCTTT.

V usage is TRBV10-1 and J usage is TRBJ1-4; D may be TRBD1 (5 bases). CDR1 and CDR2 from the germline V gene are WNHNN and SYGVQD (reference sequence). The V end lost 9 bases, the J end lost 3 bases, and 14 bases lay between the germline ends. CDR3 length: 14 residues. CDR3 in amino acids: CARLGGVPNEKLFF. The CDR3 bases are TGCGCCAGACTGGGGGGGGTCCCTAATGAAAAACTGTTTTTT.

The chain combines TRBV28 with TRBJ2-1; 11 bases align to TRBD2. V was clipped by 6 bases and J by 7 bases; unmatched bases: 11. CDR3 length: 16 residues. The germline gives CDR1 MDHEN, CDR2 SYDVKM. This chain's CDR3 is CASSVTGTSGTNEQFF. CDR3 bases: TGTGCCAGCAGCGTGACGGGGACTAGCGGAACTAATGAGCAGTTCTTC.

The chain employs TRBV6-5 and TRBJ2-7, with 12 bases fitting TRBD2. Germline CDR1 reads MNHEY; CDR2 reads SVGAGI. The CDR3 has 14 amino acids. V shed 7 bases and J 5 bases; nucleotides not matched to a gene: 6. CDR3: CASTSTSGGHEQYF. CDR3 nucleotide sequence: TGTGCCAGCACCTCGACTAGCGGGGGCCACGAGCAGTACTTC.

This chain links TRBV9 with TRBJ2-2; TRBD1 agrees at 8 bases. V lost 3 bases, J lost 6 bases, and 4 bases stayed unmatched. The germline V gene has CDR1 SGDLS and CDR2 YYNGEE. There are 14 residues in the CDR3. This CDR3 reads CASSAWTGSGELFF. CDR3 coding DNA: TGTGCCAGCAGCGCCTGGACAGGGTCCGGGGAGCTGTTTTTT.

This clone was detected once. CDR3 in amino acids: CASSPEPRQGGTEAFF. In DNA form, the CDR3 reads TGTGCCAGCAGCCCTGAACCCAGACAGGGAGGCACTGAAGCTTTCTTT. The V call is TRBV3-1 (or the pseudogene TRBV3-2), the J call TRBJ1-1; 7 nucleotides match TRBD1. This CDR3 comprises 16 residues. V lost 4 bases to trimming and J lost 4 bases; unmatched junction nucleotides: 12. From germline, CDR1 is LGHDT and CDR2 YNNKEL (reference sequence).

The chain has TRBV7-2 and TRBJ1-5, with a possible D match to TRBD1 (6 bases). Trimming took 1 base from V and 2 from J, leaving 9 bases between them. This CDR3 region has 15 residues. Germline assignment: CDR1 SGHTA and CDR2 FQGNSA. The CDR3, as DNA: TGTGCCAGCAGCTTAGATAACAGGGGCAATCAGCCCCAGCATTTT. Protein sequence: CASSLDNRGNQPQHF.

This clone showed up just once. The CDR3 region has the DNA TGTGCCAGCAGCTCACTCAGGGAGACCCAGTACTTC. Translated: CASSSLRETQYF. The chain is built from TRBV7-2 and TRBJ2-5, with no clear D. Germline CDR1 reads SGHTA; CDR2 reads FQGNSA. The CDR3 is 12 amino acids. Trimming removed 4 bases from V and 5 bases from J, with 8 bases in between. The full variable domain, its missing parts supplied by reference TRBV7-2 and TRBJ2-5, is GAGVSQSPSNKVTEKGKDVELRCDPISGHTALYWYRQSLGQGLEFLIYFQGNSAPDKSGLPSDRFSAERTGGSVSTLTIQRTQQEDSAVYLCASSSLRETQYFGPGTRLLVL.

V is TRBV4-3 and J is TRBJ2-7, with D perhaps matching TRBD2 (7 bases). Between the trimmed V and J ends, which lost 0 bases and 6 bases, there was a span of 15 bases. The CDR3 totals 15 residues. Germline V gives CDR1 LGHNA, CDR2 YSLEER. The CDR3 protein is CASSQDWGGAGEQYF. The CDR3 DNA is TGCGCCAGCAGCCAAGATTGGGGGGGGGCTGGCGAGCAGTACTTC.

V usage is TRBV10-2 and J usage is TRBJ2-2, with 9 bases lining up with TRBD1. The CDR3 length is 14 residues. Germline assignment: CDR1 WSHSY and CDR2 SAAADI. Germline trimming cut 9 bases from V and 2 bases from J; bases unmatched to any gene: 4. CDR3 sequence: CASFTGGNTGELFF. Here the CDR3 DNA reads TGCGCCAGTTTTACAGGGGGCAACACCGGGGAGCTGTTTTTT.

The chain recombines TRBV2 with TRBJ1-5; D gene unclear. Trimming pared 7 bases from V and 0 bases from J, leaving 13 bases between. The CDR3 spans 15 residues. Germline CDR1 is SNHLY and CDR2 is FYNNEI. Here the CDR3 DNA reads TGTGCCAGCAATGTAAGGGAGGATAGCAATCAGCCCCAGCATTTT. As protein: CASNVREDSNQPQHF.

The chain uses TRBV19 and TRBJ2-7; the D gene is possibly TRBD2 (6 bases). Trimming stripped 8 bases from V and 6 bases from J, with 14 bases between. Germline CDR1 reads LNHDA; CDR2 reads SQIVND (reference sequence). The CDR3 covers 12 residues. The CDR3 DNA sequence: TGTGCCAGTGGCAGGGAGGAGGGCGAGCAGTACTTC. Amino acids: CASGREEGEQYF.

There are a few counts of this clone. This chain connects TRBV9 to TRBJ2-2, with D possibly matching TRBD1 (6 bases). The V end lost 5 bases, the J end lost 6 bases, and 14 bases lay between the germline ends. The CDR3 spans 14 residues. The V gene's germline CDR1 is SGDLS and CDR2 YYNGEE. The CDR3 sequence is CASRDTGTAGELFF. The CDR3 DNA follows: TGTGCCAGCAGGGACACAGGGACGGCCGGGGAGCTGTTTTTT. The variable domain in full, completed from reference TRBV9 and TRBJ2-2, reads DSGVTQTPKHLITATGQRVTLRCSPRSGDLSVYWYQQSLDQGLQFLIQYYNGEERAKGNILERFSAQQFPDLHSELNLSSLELGDSALYFCASRDTGTAGELFFGEGSRLTVL.

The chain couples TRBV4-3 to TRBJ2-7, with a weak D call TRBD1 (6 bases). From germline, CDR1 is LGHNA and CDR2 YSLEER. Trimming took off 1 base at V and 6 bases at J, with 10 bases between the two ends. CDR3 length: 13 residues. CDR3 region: CASSQALRGEQYF. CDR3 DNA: TGCGCCAGCAGCCAAGCTCTCAGGGGCGAGCAGTACTTC.

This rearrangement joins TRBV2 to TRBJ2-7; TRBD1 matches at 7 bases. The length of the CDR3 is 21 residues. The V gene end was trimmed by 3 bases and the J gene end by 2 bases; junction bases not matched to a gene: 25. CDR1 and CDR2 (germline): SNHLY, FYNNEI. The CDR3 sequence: CASSDPSPGTEDPHMTYEQYF. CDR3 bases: TGTGCCAGCAGTGACCCCAGCCCCGGGACAGAGGATCCCCACATGACCTACGAGCAGTACTTC.

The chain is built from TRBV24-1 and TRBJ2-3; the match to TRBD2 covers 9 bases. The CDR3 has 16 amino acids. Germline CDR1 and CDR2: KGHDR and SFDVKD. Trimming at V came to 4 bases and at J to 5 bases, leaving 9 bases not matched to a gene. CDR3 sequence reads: CATSDLTSGRIDTQYF. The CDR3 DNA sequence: TGTGCCACCAGTGACTTGACTAGCGGACGGATAGATACGCAGTATTTT.